Listed here is a single T cell receptor (beta chain). Its antigen is not identified. The junction departs from germline at one end; a sequencing error may be responsible. The template was RNA from unsorted bulk tissue. Germline values: CDR1 SQVTM, CDR2 ANQGSEA. The CDR3 consists of 15 residues. The record originates from a study of tumor and adjacent non-tumor tissue in lung cancer. As for the study in general: The cohort had about a dozen adenocarcinoma, a couple of squamous cell and 1 small cell patients. Findings and limits, study-wide: Tumor TCR diversity, when higher, was linked to shorter survival.

TCRbeta libraries were built with three rounds of nested PCR, modified from ARM-PCR. TCRdb re-derived calls from the multiplex PCR reads in MiXCR, one entry per CDR3 protein. This repertoire shows around 79,000 distinct CDR3 sequences, roughly 72% found once; its top ten account for roughly a tenth. The specimen sequenced was lung tumor tissue. This TCR was sampled from a woman between 40 and 55 years old with non-small cell lung cancer. The chain couples TRBV29-1 to TRBJ2-6; 10 nucleotides match TRBD1. The CDR3 loop is CSAPTGGSRANVLTF. The CDR3 DNA reads TGCAGCGCTCCGACAGGGGGCTCTAGGGCCAACGTCCTGACTTTC.